This T cell receptor beta chain was documented in a study of blood T cells in healthy people across ages. Together with a sample-barcoded 5' primer, a J-beta primer mix was included in a second PCR lasting about 7 to 12 cycles. TCRdb independently ran MiXCR on the 5' RACE reads; one entry per CDR3 protein. This table holds some 640,000 distinct CDR3 sequences, under 30% found once. General study points: Measured against age, TCR beta diversity per million T cells decreased in a roughly linear manner.

The table lists this clonotype with many counts. No antigen is known for it. This CDR3 is built from 18 residues. The V end lost 1 base, the J end lost 0 bases, and 16 bases lay between the germline ends. The germline V gene has CDR1 MDHEN and CDR2 SYDVKM. The TCR originated in a woman aged 80 or over in good health. V usage is TRBV28 and J usage is TRBJ2-1, with D possibly matching TRBD2 (6 bases). Material for sequencing was blood. This CDR3 reads CASSLSMGLGSSYNEQFF. The CDR3 coding sequence is TGTGCCAGCAGTTTATCCATGGGACTCGGAAGCTCCTACAATGAGCAGTTCTTC.